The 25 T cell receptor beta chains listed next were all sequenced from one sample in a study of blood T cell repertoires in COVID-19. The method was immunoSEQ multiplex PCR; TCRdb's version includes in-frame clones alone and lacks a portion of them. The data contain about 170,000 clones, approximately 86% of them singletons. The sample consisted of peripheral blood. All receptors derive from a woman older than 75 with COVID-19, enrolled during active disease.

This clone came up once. The CDR3 loop is CASSEGRGGRNQPQHF. CDR3 coding DNA: TGTGCCAGCAGTGAAGGTCGAGGGGGCCGCAATCAGCCCCAGCATTTT. J is TRBJ1-5 and V is TRBV2, with 7 bases matching TRBD1. The CDR3 is made up of 16 amino acids. Germline CDR1 and CDR2: SNHLY and FYNNEI. The V and J ends lost 1 base and 2 bases, in that order; junction bases with no gene match: 5.

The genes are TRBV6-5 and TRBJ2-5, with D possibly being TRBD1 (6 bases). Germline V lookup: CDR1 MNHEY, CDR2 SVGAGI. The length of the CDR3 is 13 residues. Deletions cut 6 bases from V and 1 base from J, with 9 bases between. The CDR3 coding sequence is TGTGCCAGCAGACGGACAGCCCAAGAGACCCAGTACTTC. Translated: CASRRTAQETQYF.

CDR3 sequence reads: CASSTSPATGNTIYF. DNA for the CDR3: TGTGCCAGCAGTACTTCTCCCGCTACTGGAAACACCATATATTTT. This chain uses TRBV6-5 with TRBJ1-3; D unresolved. Trimming stripped 5 bases from V and 2 bases from J, with 13 bases between. The CDR3 consists of 15 residues. Germline CDR1 and CDR2: MNHEY and SVGAGI.

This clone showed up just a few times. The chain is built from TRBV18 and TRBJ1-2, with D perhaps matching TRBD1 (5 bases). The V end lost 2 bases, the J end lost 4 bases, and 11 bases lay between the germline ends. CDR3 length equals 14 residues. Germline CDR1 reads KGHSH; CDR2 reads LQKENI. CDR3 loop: CASSPDRQTYGYTF. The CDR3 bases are TGTGCCAGCTCACCAGATAGACAGACCTATGGCTACACCTTC.

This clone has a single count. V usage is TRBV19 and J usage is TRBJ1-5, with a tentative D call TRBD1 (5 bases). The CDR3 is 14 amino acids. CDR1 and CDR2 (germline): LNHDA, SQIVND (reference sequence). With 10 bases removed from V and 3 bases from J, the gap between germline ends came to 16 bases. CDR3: CATEIGGVNQPQHF. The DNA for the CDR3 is TGTGCCACCGAGATAGGAGGGGTCAATCAGCCCCAGCATTTT.

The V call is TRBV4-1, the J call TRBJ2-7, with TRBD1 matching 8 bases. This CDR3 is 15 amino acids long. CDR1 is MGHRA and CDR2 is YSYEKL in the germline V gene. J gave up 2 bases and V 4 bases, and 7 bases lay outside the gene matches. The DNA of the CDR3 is TGCGCCAGCAGCCGGTTACCGGGACAGGCCTACGAGCAGTACTTC. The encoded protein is CASSRLPGQAYEQYF.

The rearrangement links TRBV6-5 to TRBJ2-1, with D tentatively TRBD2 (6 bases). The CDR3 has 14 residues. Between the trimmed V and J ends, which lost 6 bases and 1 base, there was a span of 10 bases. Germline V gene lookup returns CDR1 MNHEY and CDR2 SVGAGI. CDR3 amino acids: CASRASASYNEQFF. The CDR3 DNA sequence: TGTGCCAGCAGGGCTAGCGCGTCCTACAATGAGCAGTTCTTC.

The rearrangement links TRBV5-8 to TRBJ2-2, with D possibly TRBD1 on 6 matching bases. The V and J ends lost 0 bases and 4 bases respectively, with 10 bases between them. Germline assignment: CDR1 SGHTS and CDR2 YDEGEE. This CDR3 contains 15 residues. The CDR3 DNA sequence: TGTGCCAGCAGCTTGGTGGGCAGGGGCACCGGGGAGCTGTTTTTT. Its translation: CASSLVGRGTGELFF.

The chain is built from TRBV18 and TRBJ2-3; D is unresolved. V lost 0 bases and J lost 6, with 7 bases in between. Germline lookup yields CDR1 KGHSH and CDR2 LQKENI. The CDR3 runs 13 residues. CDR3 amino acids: CASSPPMGDTQYF. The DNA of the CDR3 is TGTGCCAGCTCACCACCTATGGGCGATACGCAGTATTTT.

CDR3 sequence: CASSRRVENTEAFF. The CDR3 DNA sequence: TGTGCCAGCAGCCGCAGGGTCGAGAACACTGAAGCTTTCTTT. This chain uses TRBV3-1 (or the pseudogene TRBV3-2) with TRBJ1-1, with D perhaps TRBD1 (5 bases). The germline gives CDR1 LGHDT, CDR2 YNNKEL (reference sequence). The CDR3 sequence is 14 residues long. V was cut by 4 bases and J by 1 base, with 10 bases left in between.

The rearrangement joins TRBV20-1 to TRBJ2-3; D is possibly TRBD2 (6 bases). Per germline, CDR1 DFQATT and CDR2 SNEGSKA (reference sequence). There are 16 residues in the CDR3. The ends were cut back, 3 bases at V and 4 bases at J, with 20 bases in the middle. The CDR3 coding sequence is TGCAGTGCTAGTTCTTCACTAGGAGGGCCGGCAGATACGCAGTATTTT. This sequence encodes CSASSSLGGPADTQYF.

CDR3 sequence: CASSQVPVTSVGAGELFF. As DNA, the CDR3 is TGCGCCAGCAGCCAAGTCCCTGTTACTAGCGTGGGTGCCGGGGAGCTGTTTTTT. This chain links TRBV4-3 with TRBJ2-2, with 7 bases matching TRBD2. The germline V gene encodes CDR1 LGHNA and CDR2 YSLEER. CDR3 size: 18 residues. V was pared by 1 base and J by 6 bases, with 14 bases of the junction left unmatched.

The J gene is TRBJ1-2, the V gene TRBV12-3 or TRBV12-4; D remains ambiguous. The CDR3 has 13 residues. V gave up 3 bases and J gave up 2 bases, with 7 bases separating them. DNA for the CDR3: TGTGCCAGCAGTTTCGGGAGAAACTATGGCTACACCTTC. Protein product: CASSFGRNYGYTF.

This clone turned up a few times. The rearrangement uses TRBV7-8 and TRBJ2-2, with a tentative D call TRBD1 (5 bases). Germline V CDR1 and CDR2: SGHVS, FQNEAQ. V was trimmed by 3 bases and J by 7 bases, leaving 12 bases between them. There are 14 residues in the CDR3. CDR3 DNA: TGTGCCAGCAGCTTTGGGCTAGGGGTCGGGGAGCTGTTTTTT. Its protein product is CASSFGLGVGELFF.

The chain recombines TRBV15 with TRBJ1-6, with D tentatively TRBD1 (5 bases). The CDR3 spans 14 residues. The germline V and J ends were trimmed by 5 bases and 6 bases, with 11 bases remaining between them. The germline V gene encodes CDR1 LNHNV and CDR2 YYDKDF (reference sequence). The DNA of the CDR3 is TGTGCCACCAGCGGAAAAAGGGGTAATTCACCCCTCCACTTT. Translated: CATSGKRGNSPLHF.

The CDR3 protein is CASSLAQNQPQHF. CDR3 DNA: TGCGCCAGCAGCTTGGCGCAGAATCAGCCCCAGCATTTT. This rearrangement joins TRBV5-1 to TRBJ1-5; no reliable D call. The CDR3 is 13 residues long. Germline CDR1 reads SGHRS; CDR2 reads YFSETQ. V was pared by 0 bases and J by 4 bases, with 5 bases between.

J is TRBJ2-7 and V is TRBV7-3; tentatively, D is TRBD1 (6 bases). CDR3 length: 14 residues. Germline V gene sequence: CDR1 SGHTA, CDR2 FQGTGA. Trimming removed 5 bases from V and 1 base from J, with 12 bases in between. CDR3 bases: TGTGCCAGCAGCCCCATGGACAGATCCTACGAGCAGTACTTC. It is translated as CASSPMDRSYEQYF.

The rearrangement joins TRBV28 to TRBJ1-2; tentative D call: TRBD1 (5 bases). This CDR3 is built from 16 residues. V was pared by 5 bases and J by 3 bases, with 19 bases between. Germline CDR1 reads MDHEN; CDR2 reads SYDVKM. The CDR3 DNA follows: TGTGCCAGCAGTCCGGGTGGCGGGGGGAATTACTATGGCTACACCTTC. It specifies CASSPGGGGNYYGYTF.

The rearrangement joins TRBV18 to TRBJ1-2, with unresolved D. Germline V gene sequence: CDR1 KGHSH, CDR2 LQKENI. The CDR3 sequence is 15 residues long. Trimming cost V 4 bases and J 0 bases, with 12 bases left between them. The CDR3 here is CASSLSEGANYGYTF. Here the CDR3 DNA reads TGTGCCAGCTCACTTTCCGAAGGAGCTAACTATGGCTACACCTTC.

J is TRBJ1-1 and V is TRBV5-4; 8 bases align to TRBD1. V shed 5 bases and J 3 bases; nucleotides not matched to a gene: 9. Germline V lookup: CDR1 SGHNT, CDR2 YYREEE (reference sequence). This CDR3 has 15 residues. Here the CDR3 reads CASRMTQGVDTEAFF. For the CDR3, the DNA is TGTGCCAGCAGGATGACACAGGGGGTCGACACTGAAGCTTTCTTT.

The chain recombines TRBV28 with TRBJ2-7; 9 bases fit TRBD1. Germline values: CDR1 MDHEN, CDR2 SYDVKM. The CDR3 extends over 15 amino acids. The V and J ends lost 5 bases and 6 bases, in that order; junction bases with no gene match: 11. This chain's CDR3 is CASSIPGQGVSEQYF. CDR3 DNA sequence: TGTGCCAGCAGTATCCCGGGACAGGGAGTTAGCGAGCAGTACTTC.

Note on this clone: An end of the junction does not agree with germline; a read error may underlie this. CDR3 bases: TGTGCCAGCAACTTGCGTACAGGGGTGGACACCGGGGAGCTGTTTTTT. It translates to CASNLRTGVDTGELFF. V is TRBV5-6 and J is TRBJ2-2, with 7 bases identical to TRBD1. Per the germline V gene, CDR1 is SGHDT and CDR2 is YYEEEE. CDR3 length: 16 amino acids.

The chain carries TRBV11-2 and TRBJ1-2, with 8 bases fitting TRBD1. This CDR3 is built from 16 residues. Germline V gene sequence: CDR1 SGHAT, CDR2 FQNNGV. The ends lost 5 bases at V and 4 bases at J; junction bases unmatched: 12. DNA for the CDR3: TGTGCCAGCAGCGGCGATCGTCAGGGGGCAGGCTATGGCTACACCTTC. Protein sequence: CASSGDRQGAGYGYTF.

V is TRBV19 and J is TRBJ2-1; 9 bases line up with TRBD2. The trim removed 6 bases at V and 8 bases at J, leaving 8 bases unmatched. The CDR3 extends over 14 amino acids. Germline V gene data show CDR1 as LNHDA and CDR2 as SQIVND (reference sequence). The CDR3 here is CASRAGTSFDEQFF. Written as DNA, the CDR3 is TGTGCCAGTAGAGCCGGGACTAGCTTCGATGAGCAGTTCTTC.

CDR3: CASSFKGQGDGYTF. The CDR3 DNA sequence: TGTGCCAGCAGCTTCAAGGGGCAGGGGGATGGCTACACCTTC. The chain is built from TRBV7-2 and TRBJ1-2; 7 bases align to TRBD1. CDR3 size: 14 residues. Losses at the gene ends were 3 bases for V and 6 bases for J; bases not matched to a gene: 7. CDR1 and CDR2 from the germline V gene are SGHTA and FQGNSA.